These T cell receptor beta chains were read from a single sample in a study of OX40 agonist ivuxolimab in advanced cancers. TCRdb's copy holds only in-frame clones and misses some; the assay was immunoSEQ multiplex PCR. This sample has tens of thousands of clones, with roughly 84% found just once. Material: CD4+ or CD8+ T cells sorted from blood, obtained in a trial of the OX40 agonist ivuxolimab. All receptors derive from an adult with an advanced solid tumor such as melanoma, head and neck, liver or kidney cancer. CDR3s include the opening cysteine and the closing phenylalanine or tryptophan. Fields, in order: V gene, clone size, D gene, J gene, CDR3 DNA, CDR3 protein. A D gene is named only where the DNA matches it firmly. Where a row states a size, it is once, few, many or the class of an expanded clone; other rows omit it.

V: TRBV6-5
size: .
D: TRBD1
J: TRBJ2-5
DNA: TGTGCCAGCCACCAGACAGGGCGACAAGAGACCCAGTACTTC
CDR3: CASHQTGRQETQYF

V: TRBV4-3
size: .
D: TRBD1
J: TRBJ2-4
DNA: TGCGCCAGCAGCCAGACAGGGTTGTTGAGGAACATTCAGTACTTC
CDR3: CASSQTGLLRNIQYF

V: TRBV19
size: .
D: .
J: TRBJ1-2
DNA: TGTGCCAGTAGTATGGCCCAGGGATCAAACTATGGCTACACCTTC
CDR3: CASSMAQGSNYGYTF

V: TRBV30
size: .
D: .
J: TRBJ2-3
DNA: TGTGCCTGGAGCCAACAGGTGACTAGCACAGATACGCAGTATTTT
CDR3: CAWSQQVTSTDTQYF

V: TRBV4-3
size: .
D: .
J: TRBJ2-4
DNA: TGCGCCAGCAGCCAATTGGCCAACTCGGGGATTCAGTACTTC
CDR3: CASSQLANSGIQYF

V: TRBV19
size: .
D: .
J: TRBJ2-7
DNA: TGTGCCAGTAGTATCCGACAGACTCTCTACGAGCAGTACTTC
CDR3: CASSIRQTLYEQYF

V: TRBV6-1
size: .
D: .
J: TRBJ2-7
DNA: TGTGCCAGCAGTGCATCCGGACGGACCTACGAGCAGTACTTC
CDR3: CASSASGRTYEQYF

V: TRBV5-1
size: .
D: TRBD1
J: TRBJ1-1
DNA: TGCGCCAGCAGCTTGGAGTCCGGGACAGGGCTCACTGAAGCTTTCTTT
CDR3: CASSLESGTGLTEAFF

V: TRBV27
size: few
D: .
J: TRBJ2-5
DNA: TGTGCCAGCACCTCCACGTGGAGCCTTCGCGAGACCCAGTACTTC
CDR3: CASTSTWSLRETQYF

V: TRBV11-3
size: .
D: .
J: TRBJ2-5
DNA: TGTGCCAGCAGTCCGTTGCAGGGCCCGGGGGCGGCCCAGTACTTC
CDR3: CASSPLQGPGAAQYF

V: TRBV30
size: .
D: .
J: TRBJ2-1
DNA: TGTGCCTGGAGTGTTAGCGGCGAGCAGTTCTTC
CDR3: CAWSVSGEQFF

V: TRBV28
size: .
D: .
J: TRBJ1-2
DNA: TGTGCCAGCAGTGCGGACAGTAACTATGGCTACACCTTC
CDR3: CASSADSNYGYTF

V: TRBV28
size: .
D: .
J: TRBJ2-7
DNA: TGTGCCAGCAGTTTCCCCGGACAAGTCTACGCGCAGTACTTC
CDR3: CASSFPGQVYAQYF

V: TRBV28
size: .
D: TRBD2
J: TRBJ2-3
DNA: TGTGCCAGCAGTTTTAGCGGGGGAGATACGCAGTATTTT
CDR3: CASSFSGGDTQYF

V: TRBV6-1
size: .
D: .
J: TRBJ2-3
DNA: TGTGCCAGCAGTGAAGCAATGGATACGCAGTATTTT
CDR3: CASSEAMDTQYF

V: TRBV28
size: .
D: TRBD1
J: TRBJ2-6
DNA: TGTGCCAGCAGTTTTGACAGGGGGCTCTCTGGGGCCAACGTCCTGACTTTC
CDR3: CASSFDRGLSGANVLTF

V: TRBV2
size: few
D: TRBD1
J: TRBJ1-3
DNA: TGTGCCAGCAGGGAGGACAGGTCCTCTGGAAACACCATATATTTT
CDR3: CASREDRSSGNTIYF

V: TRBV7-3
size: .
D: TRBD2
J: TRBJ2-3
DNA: TGTGCCAGCAGCTCGACGACTAGCGAGGCCACGCAGTATTTT
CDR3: CASSSTTSEATQYF

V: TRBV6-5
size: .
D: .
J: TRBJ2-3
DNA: TGTGCCAGCAGTTACTCAGGGGGCACAGATACGCAGTATTTT
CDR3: CASSYSGGTDTQYF

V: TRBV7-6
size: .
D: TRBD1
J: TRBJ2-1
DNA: TGTGCCAGCAGCTCCTTCTCCGGGACAGGAAGTTACAATGAGCAGTTCTTC
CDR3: CASSSFSGTGSYNEQFF

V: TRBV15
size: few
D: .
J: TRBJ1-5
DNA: TGTGCCACCAGCCGACAATATAGCAATCAGCCCCAGCATTTT
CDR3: CATSRQYSNQPQHF

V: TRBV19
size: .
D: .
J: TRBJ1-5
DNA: TGTGCCAGTAGTTATTCCCCGGGGGCCGATCAGCCCCAGCATTTT
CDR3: CASSYSPGADQPQHF

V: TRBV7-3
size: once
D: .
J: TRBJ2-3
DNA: TGTGCCAGCAGCTTAAGCTGGCAGAACCCAGATACGCAGTATTTT
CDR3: CASSLSWQNPDTQYF

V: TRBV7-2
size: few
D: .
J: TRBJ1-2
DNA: TGTGCCAGCAGCTCCCCGCCCGGCTACACCTTC
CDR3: CASSSPPGYTF

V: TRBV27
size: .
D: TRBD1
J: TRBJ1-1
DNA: TGTGCCAGCCACAGGGGAGCTGAAGCTTTCTTT
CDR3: CASHRGAEAFF

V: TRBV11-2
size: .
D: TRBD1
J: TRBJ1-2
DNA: TGTGCCAGCACCAGGGACAGGGCTAACTATGGCTACACCTTC
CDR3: CASTRDRANYGYTF

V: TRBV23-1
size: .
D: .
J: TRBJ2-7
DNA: TGCGCCAGCAGTGGGATGTATCCCCCGTACTACGAGCAGTACTTC
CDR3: CASSGMYPPYYEQYF

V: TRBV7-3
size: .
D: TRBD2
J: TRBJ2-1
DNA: TGTGCCAGCAGCCCCCGGACTAGCGGAGGAGAGCAGTTCTTC
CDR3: CASSPRTSGGEQFF

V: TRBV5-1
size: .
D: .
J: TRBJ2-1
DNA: TGCGCCAGCAGCTTGGATTCCTACAATGAGCAGTTCTTC
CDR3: CASSLDSYNEQFF

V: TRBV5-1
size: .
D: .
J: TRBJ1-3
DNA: TGCGCCAGCAGCTTGGGAGGGACGACTGTATCTGGGCAAAACACCATATATTTT
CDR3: CASSLGGTTVSGQNTIYF

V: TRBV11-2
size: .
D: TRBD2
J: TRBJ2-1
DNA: TGTGCCAGCAGTCAAGCGGGAAGCCCCTTCGATGAGCAGTTCTTC
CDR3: CASSQAGSPFDEQFF

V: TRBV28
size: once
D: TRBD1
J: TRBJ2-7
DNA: TGTGCCAGCAGTTTTGGGGACAGCTCCTACGAGCAGTACTTC
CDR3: CASSFGDSSYEQYF

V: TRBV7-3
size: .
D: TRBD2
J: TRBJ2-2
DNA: TGTGCCAGCAGCTTGATTAGCGGGATGGGCACCGGGGAGCTGTTTTTT
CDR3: CASSLISGMGTGELFF

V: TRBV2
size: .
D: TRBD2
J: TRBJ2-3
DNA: TGTGCCAGCAGGGGACTAGCGGGATCCACAGATACGCAGTATTTT
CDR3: CASRGLAGSTDTQYF

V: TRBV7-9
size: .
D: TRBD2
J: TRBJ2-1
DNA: TGTGCCAGCAGCTTAGCTTTCGGTAGCGGGAGTTTGTCCTACAATGAGCAGTTCTTC
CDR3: CASSLAFGSGSLSYNEQFF

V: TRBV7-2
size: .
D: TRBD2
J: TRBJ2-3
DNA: TGTGCCAGCAGCTTCTTAGCGGGGTTTGCAGATACGCAGTATTTT
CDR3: CASSFLAGFADTQYF

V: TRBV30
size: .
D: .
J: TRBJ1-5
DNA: TGTGCCTGGAGTGACAGAATTAATCAGCCCCAGCATTTT
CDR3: CAWSDRINQPQHF

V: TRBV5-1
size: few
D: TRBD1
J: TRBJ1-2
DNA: TGCGCCAGCAGCATTTCCGGGACAGGTGTGGAGGGCTACACCTTC
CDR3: CASSISGTGVEGYTF

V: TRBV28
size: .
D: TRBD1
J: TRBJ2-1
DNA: TGTGCCAGCAGTCCCGGGACAGGTCATGACGGCCTCTTC
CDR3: CASSPGTGHDGLF

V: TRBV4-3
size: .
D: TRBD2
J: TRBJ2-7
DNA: TGCGCCAGCAGCCAAGATAGTGGAGCGGGAGCCTACGAGCAGTACTTC
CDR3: CASSQDSGAGAYEQYF

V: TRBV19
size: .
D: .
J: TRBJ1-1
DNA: TGTGCCAGTAGTATAAGACGGACGATGAACACTGAAGCTTTCTTT
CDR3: CASSIRRTMNTEAFF

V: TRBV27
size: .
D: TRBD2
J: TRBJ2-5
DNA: TGTGCCAGCAGTTTAGGCCCCCGGGGGGAAGGGGAGACCCAGTACTTC
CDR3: CASSLGPRGEGETQYF

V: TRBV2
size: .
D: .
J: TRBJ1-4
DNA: TGTGCCAGCAGTGAAGCGACGGGGAGGCGGGAAAAACTGTTTTTT
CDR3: CASSEATGRREKLFF

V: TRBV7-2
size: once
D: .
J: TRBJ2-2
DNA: TGTGCCAGCAGCTTATCCGTTCAGACCGGGGAGCTGTTTTTT
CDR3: CASSLSVQTGELFF

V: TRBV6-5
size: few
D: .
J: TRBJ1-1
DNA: TGTGCCAGCAGTCGCGGACAGCCGATAAACACTGAAGCTTTCTTT
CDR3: CASSRGQPINTEAFF

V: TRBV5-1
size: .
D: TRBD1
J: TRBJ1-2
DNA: TGCGCCAGCAGCTTATCCGGGACAGCGATCTATGGCTACACCTTC
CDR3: CASSLSGTAIYGYTF

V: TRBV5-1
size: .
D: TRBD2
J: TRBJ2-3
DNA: TGCGCCAGCAGCGCCGGGACTAAAGGCAATACGCAGTATTTT
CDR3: CASSAGTKGNTQYF

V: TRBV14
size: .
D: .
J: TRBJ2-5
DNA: TGTGCCAGCAGCCCCTTCGAGCGGGACCAAGAGACCCAGTACTTC
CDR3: CASSPFERDQETQYF

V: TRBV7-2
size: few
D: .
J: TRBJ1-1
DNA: TGTGCCAGCAGCCCCCCGCGGGGGGCTTCCAACACTGAAGCTTTCTTT
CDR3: CASSPPRGASNTEAFF

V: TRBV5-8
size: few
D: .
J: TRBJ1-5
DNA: TGTGCCAGCACCGGTCGGCTAGGAGAGCCCCAGCATTTT
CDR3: CASTGRLGEPQHF

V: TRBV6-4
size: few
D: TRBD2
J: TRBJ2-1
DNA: TGTGCCAGCAGTCCCGGACTAGCGGGAGTCTCTTACAATGAGCAGTTCTTC
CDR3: CASSPGLAGVSYNEQFF

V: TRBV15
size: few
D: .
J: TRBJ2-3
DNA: TGTGCCACCAAAACCCGGACGGGAACAGATACGCAGTATTTT
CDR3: CATKTRTGTDTQYF

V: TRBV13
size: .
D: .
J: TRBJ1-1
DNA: TGTGCCAGCAGTGTTCTAACTGAAGCTTTCTTT
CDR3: CASSVLTEAFF

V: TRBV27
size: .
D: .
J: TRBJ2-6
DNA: TGTGCCAGCAGTTTAGTTGTTGTAGGGCTGGGGGCCAACGTCCTGACTTTC
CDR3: CASSLVVVGLGANVLTF

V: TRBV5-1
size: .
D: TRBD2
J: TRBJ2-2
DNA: TGCGCCAGCAGCCGACTTAGCGGGAGGGGCGGCGGGGAGCTGTTTTTT
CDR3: CASSRLSGRGGGELFF

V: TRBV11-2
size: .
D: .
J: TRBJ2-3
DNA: TGTGCCAGCAGTTCCCTGGCGGGCGGTTCTTCTAGCACAGATACGCAGTATTTT
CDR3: CASSSLAGGSSSTDTQYF